One and the same sample provided the 9 T cell receptor beta chains below, sequenced in a study of T cell responses to AZD1222 COVID-19 vaccine (dated by TCRdb to the early 2020s). Receptor libraries were prepared by the immunoSEQ multiplex PCR assay. Here the immuneACCESS table is served through TCRdb, limited to in-frame sequences with V and J called. Missing clones are a known gap in these copies; in checked studies unresolved V genes cover under half, and the rest lacks a known reason. The sample table lists roughly 180,000 clones, 80% to 90% of them with a count of one. Around 6.9% of the sample goes to the ten largest clones. The sample's time point, from its label and the paper: baseline before first vaccination. Sequenced material: peripheral blood, taken on day 0 of AZD1222 vaccination. The receptor set was obtained from an adult in good health.

The rearrangement uses TRBV2 and TRBJ2-7; D tentatively reads TRBD1 or TRBD2 (6 bases each). The CDR3 has 13 amino acids. The germline CDR1 and CDR2 sequences are SNHLY and FYNNEI. V was trimmed by 6 bases and J by 7 bases, leaving 16 bases between them. CDR3 sequence (DNA): TGTGCCAGCAGGGGTCTCGGGGGCGTAGAGCAGTACTTC. Translation gives CASRGLGGVEQYF.

The rearrangement links TRBV6-6 to TRBJ1-3; possible D gene TRBD1, 5 bases. This CDR3 contains 15 residues. Trimming removed 2 bases from V and 1 base from J, with 9 bases in between. Germline CDR1 reads MNHNY; CDR2 reads SVGAGI (reference sequence). CDR3 residues: CASSYTGGSGNTIYF. CDR3 in DNA: TGTGCCAGCAGTTACACGGGGGGATCTGGAAACACCATATATTTT.

The chain is built from TRBV5-6 and TRBJ1-5; D gene ambiguous. CDR1 and CDR2 from the germline V gene are SGHDT and YYEEEE. The CDR3 is 16 amino acids. V lost 1 base to trimming and J lost 0 bases, with 11 bases between them. DNA for the CDR3: TGTGCCAGCAGCTTGTCCGGTCTATATAGCAATCAGCCCCAGCATTTT. Protein sequence: CASSLSGLYSNQPQHF.

The rearrangement links TRBV2 to TRBJ1-4; perhaps TRBD1 as D (5 bases). This CDR3 is 16 amino acids long. The ends were cut back, 2 bases at V and 8 bases at J, with 18 bases in the middle. The germline V gene has CDR1 SNHLY and CDR2 FYNNEI. DNA of the CDR3: TGTGCCAGCAGTGAAATTTACCAAGGGGACTCAGAAAAACTGTTTTTT. It codes for CASSEIYQGDSEKLFF.

V and J are TRBV5-1 and TRBJ1-6, with D perhaps matching TRBD1 (6 bases). Trimming cost V 5 bases and J 8 bases, with 14 bases left between them. Germline-derived CDR1 and CDR2 are SGHRS and YFSETQ. The CDR3 spans 14 residues. In DNA form, the CDR3 reads TGCGCCAGCAGTCATGGGACACCCGATTCACCCCTCCACTTT. Translating gives CASSHGTPDSPLHF.

The CDR3 here is CASSIQATGGYQPQHF. CDR3 DNA sequence: TGTGCCAGTAGTATACAGGCGACCGGAGGCTATCAGCCCCAGCATTTT. The chain employs TRBV19 and TRBJ1-5; D uncertain. V lost 2 bases and J 5 bases, leaving 16 bases between the germline ends. The V gene's germline CDR1 is LNHDA and CDR2 SQIVND (reference sequence). This CDR3 comprises 16 residues.

The V gene is TRBV5-6, the J gene TRBJ2-5, with D possibly TRBD1 on 6 matching bases. CDR3 length: 13 residues. Trimming took 4 bases from V and 5 from J, leaving 12 bases between them. The germline gives CDR1 SGHDT, CDR2 YYEEEE. DNA for the CDR3: TGTGCCAGCAGCGGGGGCCTGGGGGAGACCCAGTACTTC. It encodes CASSGGLGETQYF.

The V and J genes are TRBV6-5 and TRBJ1-4, with D uncertain. The CDR3 runs 15 residues. Germline-derived CDR1 and CDR2 are MNHEY and SVGAGI. V was trimmed by 0 bases and J by 1 base, leaving 6 bases between them. Here the CDR3 DNA reads TGTGCCAGCAGTTACTCGGACCTAACTAATGAAAAACTGTTTTTT. Translation: CASSYSDLTNEKLFF.

As DNA, the CDR3 is TGCGCCAGCATACCAAATCCGGGGGGCCCCGAGACCCAGTACTTC. It yields the protein CASIPNPGGPETQYF. The chain joins TRBV5-1 to TRBJ2-5; D is perhaps TRBD2 (7 bases). CDR1 SGHRS and CDR2 YFSETQ come from the germline V gene. The CDR3 is made up of 15 amino acids. With 6 bases removed from V and 5 bases from J, the gap between germline ends came to 20 bases.